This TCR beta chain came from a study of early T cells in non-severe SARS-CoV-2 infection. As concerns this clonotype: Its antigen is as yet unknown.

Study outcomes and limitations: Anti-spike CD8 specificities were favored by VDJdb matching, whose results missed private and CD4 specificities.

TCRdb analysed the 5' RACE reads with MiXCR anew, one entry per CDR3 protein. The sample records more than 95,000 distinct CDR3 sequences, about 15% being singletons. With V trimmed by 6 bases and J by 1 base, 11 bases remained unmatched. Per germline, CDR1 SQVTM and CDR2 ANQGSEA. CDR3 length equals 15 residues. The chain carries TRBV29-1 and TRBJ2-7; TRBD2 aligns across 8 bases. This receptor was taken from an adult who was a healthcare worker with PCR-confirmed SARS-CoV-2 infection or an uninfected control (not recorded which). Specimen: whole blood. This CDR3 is CSVRLRASGSYEQYF. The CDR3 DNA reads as TGCAGCGTCAGATTGAGGGCTAGCGGGTCCTACGAGCAGTACTTC.